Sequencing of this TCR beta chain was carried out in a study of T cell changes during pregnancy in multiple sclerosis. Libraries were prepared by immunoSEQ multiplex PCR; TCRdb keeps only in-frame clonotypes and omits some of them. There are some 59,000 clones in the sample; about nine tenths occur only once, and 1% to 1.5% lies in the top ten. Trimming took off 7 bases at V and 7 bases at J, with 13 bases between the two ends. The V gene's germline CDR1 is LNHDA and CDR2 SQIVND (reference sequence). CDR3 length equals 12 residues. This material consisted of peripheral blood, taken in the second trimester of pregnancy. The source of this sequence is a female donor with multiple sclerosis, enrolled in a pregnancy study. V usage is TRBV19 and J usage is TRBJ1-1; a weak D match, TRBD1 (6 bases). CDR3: CASKGNRVEAFF. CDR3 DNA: TGTGCCAGTAAGGGGAACAGGGTTGAAGCTTTCTTT.